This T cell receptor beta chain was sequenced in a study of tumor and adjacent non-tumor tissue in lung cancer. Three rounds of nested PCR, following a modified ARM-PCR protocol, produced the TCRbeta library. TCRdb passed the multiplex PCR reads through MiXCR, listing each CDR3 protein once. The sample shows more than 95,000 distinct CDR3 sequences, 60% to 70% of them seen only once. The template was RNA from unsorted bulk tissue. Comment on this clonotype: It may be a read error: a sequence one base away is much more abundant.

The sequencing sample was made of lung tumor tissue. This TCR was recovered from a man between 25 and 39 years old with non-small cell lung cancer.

CDR3 residues: CASNSGLAGRVFF. The CDR3 bases are TGTGCCAGCAATTCGGGACTAGCCGGACGTGTGTTCTTC. This chain connects TRBV12-3 or TRBV12-4 to TRBJ2-1; 9 positions agree with TRBD2. The trim removed 7 bases at V and 15 bases at J, leaving 13 bases unmatched. The CDR3 consists of 13 residues.